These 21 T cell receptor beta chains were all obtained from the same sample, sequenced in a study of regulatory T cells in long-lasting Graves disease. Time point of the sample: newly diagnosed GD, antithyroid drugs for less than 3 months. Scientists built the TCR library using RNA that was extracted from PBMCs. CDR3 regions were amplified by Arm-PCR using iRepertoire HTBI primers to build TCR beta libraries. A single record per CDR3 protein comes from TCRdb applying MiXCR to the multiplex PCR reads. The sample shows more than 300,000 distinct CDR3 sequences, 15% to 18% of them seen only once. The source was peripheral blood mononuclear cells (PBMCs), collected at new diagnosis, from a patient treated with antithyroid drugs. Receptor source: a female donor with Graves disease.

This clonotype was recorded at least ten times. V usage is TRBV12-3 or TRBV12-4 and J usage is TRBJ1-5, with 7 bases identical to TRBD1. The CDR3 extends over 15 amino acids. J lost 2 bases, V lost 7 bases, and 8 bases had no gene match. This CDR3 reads CASTPGGPRNQPQHF. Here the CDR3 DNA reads TGTGCCAGCACCCCAGGGGGTCCGCGCAATCAGCCCCAGCATTTT.

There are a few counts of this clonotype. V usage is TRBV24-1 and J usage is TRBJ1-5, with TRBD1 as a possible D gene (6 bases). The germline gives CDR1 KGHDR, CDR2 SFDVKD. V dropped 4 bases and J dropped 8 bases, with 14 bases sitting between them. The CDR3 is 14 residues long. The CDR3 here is CATSDLDSPKPQHF. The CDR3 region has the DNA TGTGCCACCAGTGACTTGGACAGCCCCAAGCCCCAGCATTTT.

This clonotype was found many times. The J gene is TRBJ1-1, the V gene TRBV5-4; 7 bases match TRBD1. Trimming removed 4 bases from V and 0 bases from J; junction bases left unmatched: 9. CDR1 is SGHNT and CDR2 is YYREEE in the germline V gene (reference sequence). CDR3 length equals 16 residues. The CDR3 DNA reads TGTGCCAGCAGCCCCAGGGACAGAGACCTGAACACTGAAGCTTTCTTT. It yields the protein CASSPRDRDLNTEAFF.

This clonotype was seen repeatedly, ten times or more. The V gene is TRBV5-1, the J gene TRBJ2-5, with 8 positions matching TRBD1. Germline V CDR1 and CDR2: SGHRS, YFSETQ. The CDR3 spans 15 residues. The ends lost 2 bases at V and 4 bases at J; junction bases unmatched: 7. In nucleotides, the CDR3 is TGCGCCAGCAGCTTCGACAGGGGACAGGCAGAGACCCAGTACTTC. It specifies CASSFDRGQAETQYF.

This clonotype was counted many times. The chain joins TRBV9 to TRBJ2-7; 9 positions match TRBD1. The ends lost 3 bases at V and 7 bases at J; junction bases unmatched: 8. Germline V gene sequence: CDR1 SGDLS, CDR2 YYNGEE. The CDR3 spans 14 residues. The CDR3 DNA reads TGTGCCAGCAGCGCTGGGACAGGGACAGGAGAGCAGTACTTC. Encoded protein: CASSAGTGTGEQYF.

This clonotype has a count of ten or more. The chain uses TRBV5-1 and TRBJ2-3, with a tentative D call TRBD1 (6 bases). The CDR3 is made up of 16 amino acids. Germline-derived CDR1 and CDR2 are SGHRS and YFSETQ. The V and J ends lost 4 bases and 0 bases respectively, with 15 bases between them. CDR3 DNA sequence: TGCGCCAGCAGCGCCGGACAGCCATCTAGCACAGATACGCAGTATTTT. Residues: CASSAGQPSSTDTQYF.

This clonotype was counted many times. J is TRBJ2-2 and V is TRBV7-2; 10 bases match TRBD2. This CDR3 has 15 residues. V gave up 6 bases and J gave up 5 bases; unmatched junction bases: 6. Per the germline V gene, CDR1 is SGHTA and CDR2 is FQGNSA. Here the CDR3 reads CASSPIAGGTGELFF. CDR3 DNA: TGTGCCAGCAGTCCGATAGCGGGGGGAACCGGGGAGCTGTTTTTT. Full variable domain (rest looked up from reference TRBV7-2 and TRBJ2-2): GAGVSQSPSNKVTEKGKDVELRCDPISGHTALYWYRQSLGQGLEFLIYFQGNSAPDKSGLPSDRFSAERTGGSVSTLTIQRTQQEDSAVYLCASSPIAGGTGELFFGEGSRLTVL.

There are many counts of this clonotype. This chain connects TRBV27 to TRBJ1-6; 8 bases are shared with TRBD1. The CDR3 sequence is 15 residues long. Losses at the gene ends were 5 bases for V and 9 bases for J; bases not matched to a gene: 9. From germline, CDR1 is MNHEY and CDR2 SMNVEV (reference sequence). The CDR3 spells CASSRIGQGGSPLHF. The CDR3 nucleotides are TGTGCCAGCAGTCGAATCGGACAGGGTGGTTCACCCCTCCACTTT.

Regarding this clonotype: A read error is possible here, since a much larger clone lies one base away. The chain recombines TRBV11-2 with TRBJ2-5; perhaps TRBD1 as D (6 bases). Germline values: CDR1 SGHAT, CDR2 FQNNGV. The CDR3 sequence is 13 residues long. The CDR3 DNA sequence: TGTGCCAGCAGCTTAGACAGGGGCGCGACCCCGTACTTC. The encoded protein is CASSLDRGATPYF.

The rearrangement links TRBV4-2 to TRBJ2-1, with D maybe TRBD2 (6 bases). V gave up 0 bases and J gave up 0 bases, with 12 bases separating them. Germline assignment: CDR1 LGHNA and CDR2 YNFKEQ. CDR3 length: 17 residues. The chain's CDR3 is CASSQEEGPSSYNEQFF. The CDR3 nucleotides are TGTGCCAGCAGCCAAGAGGAGGGCCCGAGCTCCTACAATGAGCAGTTCTTC.

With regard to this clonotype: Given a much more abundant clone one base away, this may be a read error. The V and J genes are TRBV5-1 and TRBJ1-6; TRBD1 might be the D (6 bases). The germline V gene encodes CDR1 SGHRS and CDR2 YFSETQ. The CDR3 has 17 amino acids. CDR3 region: CANSPRLSGEYNSPLHF. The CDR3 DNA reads TGCGCCAACAGCCCACGATTGTCAGGGGAATATAATTCACCCCTCCACTTT.

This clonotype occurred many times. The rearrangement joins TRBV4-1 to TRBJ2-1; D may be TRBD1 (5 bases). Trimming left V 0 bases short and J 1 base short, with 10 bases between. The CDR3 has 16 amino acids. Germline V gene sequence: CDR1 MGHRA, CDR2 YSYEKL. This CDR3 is CASSQEGVRSYNEQFF. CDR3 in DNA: TGCGCCAGCAGCCAAGAAGGGGTGAGGTCCTACAATGAGCAGTTCTTC.

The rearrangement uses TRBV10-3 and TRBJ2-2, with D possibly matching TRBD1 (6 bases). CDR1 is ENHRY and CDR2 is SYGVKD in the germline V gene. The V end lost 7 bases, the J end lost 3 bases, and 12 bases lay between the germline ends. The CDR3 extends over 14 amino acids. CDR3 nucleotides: TGTGCCATCACCGAGAGGGGGTACACCGGGGAGCTGTTTTTT. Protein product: CAITERGYTGELFF.

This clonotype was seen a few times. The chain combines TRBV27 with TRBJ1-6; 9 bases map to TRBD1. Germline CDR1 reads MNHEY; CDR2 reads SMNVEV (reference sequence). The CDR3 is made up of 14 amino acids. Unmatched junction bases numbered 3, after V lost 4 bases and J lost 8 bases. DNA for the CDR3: TGTGCCAGCAGTTCCGGACAGGGGTATTCACCCCTCCACTTT. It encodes CASSSGQGYSPLHF.

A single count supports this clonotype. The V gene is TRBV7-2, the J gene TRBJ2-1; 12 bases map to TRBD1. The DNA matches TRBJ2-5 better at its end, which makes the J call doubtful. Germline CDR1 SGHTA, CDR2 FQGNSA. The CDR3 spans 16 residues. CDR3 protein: CASSQVLGQGAETQYF. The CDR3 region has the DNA TGTGCCAGCAGCCAAGTCCTGGGACAGGGGGCAGAGACCCAGTACTTC.

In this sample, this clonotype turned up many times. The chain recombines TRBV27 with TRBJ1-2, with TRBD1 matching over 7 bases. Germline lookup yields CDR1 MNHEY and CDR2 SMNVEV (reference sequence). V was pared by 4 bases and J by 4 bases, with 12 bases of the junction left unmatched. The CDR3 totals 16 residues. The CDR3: CASSSTPTGTFYGYTF. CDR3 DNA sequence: TGTGCCAGCAGTTCGACCCCGACAGGGACCTTCTATGGCTACACCTTC.

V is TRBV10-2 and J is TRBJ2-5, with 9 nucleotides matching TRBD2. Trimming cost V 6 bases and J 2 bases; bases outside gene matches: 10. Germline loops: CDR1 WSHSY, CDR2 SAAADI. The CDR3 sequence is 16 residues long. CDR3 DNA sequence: TGCGCCAGCAGAACCCTTGAGCTAGCGGGACAAGAGACCCAGTACTTC. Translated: CASRTLELAGQETQYF.

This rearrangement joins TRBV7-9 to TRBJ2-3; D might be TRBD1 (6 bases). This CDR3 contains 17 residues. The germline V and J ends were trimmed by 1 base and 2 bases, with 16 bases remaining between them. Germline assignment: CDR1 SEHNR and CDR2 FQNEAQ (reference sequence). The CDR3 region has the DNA TGTGCCAGCAGCTTAGAGTCCGGGACAATTTACACAGATACGCAGTATTTT. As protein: CASSLESGTIYTDTQYF.

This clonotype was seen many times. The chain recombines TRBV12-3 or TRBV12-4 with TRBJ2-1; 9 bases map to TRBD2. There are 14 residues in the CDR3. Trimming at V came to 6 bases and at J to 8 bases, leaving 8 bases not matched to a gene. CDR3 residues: CASSRSGSVYEQFF. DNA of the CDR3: TGTGCCAGCAGCCGTAGCGGGAGTGTCTATGAGCAGTTCTTC.

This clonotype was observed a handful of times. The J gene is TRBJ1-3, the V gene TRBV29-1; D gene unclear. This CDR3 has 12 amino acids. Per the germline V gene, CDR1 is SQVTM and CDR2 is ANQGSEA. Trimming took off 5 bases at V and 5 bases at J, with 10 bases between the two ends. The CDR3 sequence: CSVRAGRNTIYF. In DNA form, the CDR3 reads TGCAGCGTTAGGGCGGGAAGAAACACCATATATTTT. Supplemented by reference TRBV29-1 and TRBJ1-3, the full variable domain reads SAVISQKPSRDICQRGTSLTIQCQVDSQVTMMFWYRQQPGQSLTLIATANQGSEATYESGFVIDKFPISRPNLTFSTLTVSNMSPEDSSIYLCSVRAGRNTIYFGEGSWLTVV.

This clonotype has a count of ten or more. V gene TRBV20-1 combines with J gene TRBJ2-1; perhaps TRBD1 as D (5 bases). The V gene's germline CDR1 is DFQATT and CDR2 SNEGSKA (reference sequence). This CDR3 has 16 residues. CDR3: CTREQSRATSNNEQFF. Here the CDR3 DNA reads TGCACCAGAGAGCAGAGCAGGGCTACCTCGAACAATGAGCAGTTCTTC.